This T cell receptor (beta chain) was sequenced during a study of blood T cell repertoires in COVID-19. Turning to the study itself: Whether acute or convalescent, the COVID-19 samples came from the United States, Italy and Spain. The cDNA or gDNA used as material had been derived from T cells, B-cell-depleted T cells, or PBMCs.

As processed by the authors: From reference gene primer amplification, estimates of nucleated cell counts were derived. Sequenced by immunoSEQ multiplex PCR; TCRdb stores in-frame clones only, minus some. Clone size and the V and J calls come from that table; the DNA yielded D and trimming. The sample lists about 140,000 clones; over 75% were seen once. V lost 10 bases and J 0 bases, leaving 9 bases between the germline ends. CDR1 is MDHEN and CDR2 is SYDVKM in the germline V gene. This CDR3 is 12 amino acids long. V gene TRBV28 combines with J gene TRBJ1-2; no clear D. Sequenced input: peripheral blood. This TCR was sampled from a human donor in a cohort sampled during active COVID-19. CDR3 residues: CATSFSNYGYTF. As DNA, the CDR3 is TGTGCCACCTCTTTCTCTAACTATGGCTACACCTTC.